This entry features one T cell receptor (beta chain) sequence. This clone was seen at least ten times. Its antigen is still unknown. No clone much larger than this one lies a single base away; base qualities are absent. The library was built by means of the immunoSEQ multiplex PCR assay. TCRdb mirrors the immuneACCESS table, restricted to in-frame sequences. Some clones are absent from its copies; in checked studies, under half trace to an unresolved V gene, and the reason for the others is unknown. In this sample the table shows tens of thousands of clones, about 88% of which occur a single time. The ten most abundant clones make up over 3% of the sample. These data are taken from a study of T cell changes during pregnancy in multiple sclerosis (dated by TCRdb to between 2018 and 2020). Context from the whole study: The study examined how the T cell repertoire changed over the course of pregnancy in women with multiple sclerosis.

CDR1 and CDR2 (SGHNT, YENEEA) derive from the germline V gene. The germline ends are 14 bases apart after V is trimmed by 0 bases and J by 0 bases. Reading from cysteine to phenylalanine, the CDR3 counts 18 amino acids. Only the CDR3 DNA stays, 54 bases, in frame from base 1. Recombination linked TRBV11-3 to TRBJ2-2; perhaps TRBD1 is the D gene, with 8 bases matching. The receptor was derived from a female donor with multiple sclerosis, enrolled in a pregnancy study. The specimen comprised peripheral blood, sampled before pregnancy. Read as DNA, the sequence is TGTGCCAGCAGCTTAGAACAGGGGGGGACAGCGAACACCGGGGAGCTGTTTTTT. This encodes CASSLEQGGTANTGELFF.